This T cell receptor beta chain is drawn from a study of shared clonotypes between healthy human individuals (dated by TCRdb to about 2020). At the level of the whole study: Three men and a couple of women, aged 18 to 49 years, made up the cohort. Per donor, three plates each were used for CD4 naive and CD4 memory, two for CD8 naive, and one for CD8 memory. To estimate repertoire size and how much clonotype sharing occurs between individuals, the study deeply sequenced the blood TCR repertoires of five healthy adults. Libraries were prepared and TCR repertoires were sequenced by different laboratories using diverse techniques, in order to increase sequencing depth and limit assay-specific biases. Each donor's leukapheresis produced roughly between roughly 0.85 and 9.5 billion PBMCs.

On the study overall, not on this receptor specifically: Across a few donors, approximately 5% of naive CD4, approximately 3.6% of naive CD8, about 2.3% of memory CD4, and approximately 0.4% of memory CD8 clonotypes were shared. Compared with non-shared clonotypes, clonotypes shared by all four sorted-subset donors had higher generation probabilities. The small number of donors limited the genetic and exposure-history diversity represented. Rarefaction of sorted-subset datasets indicated incomplete sequencing despite the large sequencing depth. Pairwise subsampling indicated that sequencing depth was expected to affect the degree of clonotype sharing among donors. Naive subsets generally had larger estimated clonotype richness than memory subsets. Sampling was limited to blood, and TCR repertoires in tissue likely differ from TCR repertoires in blood.

Using the deep immunoSEQ assay, multiplex PCR amplified TCR CDR3 regions from genomic DNA. Extracted genomic DNA from each cell subset was distributed evenly across all wells of several immunoSEQ 96-well plates, and each plate was treated as a replicate. Each replicate PCR for sorted subsets received approximately 200 ng genomic DNA, equal to around 32,000 T cell genomes. The purified libraries were quantified using a Qubit 3.0 fluorometer, sized with a Bioanalyzer 2100, and then quantified again using the KAPA Library Quantification kit. Every immunoSEQ 96-well plate was sequenced on a dedicated single-read 150-cycle Illumina NextSeq 550 flow cell. Regarding the original processing steps: Because the immunoSEQ output included only junctional sequences and no quality scores, the filtering could not be the same as the filtering used for full-length reads. Sequences were annotated with PyIR, a Python wrapper for IgBLAST v1.9, and V/J genes and CDR3 were assigned using IMGT germline references. Reads with weak V/J assignments (E-value above 1e-6), missing CDR3, stop codons, out-of-frame junctions, or ambiguous translated residues were removed. V3J clonotypes were defined as sequences sharing an identical inferred V gene, J gene, and CDR3 amino acid sequence. Percentage overlap between repertoires was computed as shared unique clonotypes divided by the size of the smaller repertoire. Repertoire richness was assessed with RTK rarefaction, the Chao1 estimator, and Recon v2.1 estimates of unobserved clonotypes. Generation probabilities for all TCRbeta clonotypes obtained by the gDNA method from a few donors were computed using OLGA. TCRdb limited this immuneACCESS table to in-frame rearrangements with V and J called. A share of clones is missing; checked studies link under half to unresolved V genes, and the rest is unexplained. For V, J and clone size, that table is used; D and trimming come from the DNA. The sample contains about 2,100,000 clones, 90% to 95% of them found a single time. The leading ten clones occupy approximately 1.7% of the sample.

CD8 naive samples consisted of CD45RO-negative cells that were positively selected for CCR7, yielding a CD45RA+CCR7+ population without TemRA cells. The donors were healthy, HIV-negative adults with no recently reported acute infections or vaccinations. All donors were Caucasian adults living in Nashville, Tennessee, USA. Blood was obtained by leukapheresis, after which PBMCs were separated by Ficoll-Histopaque density gradient centrifugation and cryopreserved in liquid nitrogen vapor phase. Purity and quantity of every magnetically sorted T cell population were checked by analytical flow cytometry. Each sorted fraction had its genomic DNA isolated and then quantified by UV absorbance on a Nanodrop 2000c. About this clone: Its cognate antigen has yet to be identified. No base quality values were provided; no much bigger clone lies one nucleotide off.

Based on the germline V gene, the CDR1 and CDR2 sequences are SQVTM and ANQGSEA. From cysteine to phenylalanine, the CDR3 is 15 amino acids long. Left in the record is the CDR3 DNA by itself, 45 bases read in frame from the first base. This TCR derives from a man between 18 and 29 years old in good health. Some clones in this sample may be carry-over from other donors' samples. Sequenced input: naive CD8+ T cells from PBMCs. The sample's cell subset or site label, in plain terms: CD45RA+CCR7+. The chain couples TRBV29-1 to TRBJ2-5; the best D guess is TRBD2, with 7 bases matching. TRBJ2-7 explains the end of the DNA better; the J call may be wrong. The CDR3 region has the sequence CSVRGAGPDFYEQYF. The nucleotide sequence is TGCAGCGTTCGGGGGGCGGGACCGGACTTTTACGAGCAGTACTTC.